Listed here are 18 T cell receptor beta chains from one sample, sequenced in a study of T cells in pancreatic ductal adenocarcinoma. Selected pancreatic ductal adenocarcinoma patients had undergone surgery without neoadjuvant therapy. Generated by immunoSEQ multiplex PCR, the TCRdb table keeps only in-frame clones and is missing some. The sample includes more than 85,000 clones, over 90% of them seen just once. The material sequenced was PBMCs. The source is a human donor with pancreatic ductal adenocarcinoma.

This chain connects TRBV7-2 to TRBJ2-5; 7 bases are shared with TRBD2. The CDR3 extends over 15 amino acids. Trimming took 4 bases from V and 2 from J; bases not matched to a gene: 7. The germline V gene has CDR1 SGHTA and CDR2 FQGNSA. The CDR3 nucleotides read TGTGCCAGCAGCTGGCCCACTAGCGCACAAGAGACCCAGTACTTC. This gives the protein CASSWPTSAQETQYF.

CDR3 nucleotide sequence: TGCAGTGCTAGAGTCCTACCTCAGCAGTACTTC. Encoded protein: CSARVLPQQYF. V gene TRBV20-1 combines with J gene TRBJ2-7; D ambiguous. The CDR3 covers 11 residues. Germline loops: CDR1 DFQATT, CDR2 SNEGSKA (reference sequence). V shed 1 base and J shed 8 bases, with 9 bases lying between them.

The chain is built from TRBV7-9 and TRBJ2-3; 11 bases agree with TRBD2. Looked up from germline, CDR1 is SEHNR and CDR2 is FQNEAQ (reference sequence). J gave up 2 bases and V 2 bases, and 9 bases lay outside the gene matches. CDR3 length equals 18 residues. CDR3 in DNA: TGTGCCAGCAGCTTAATAACTAGCGGGAGAGCCTCCACAGATACGCAGTATTTT. Translation gives CASSLITSGRASTDTQYF.

This rearrangement joins TRBV6-1 to TRBJ1-4; D remains unclear. Germline-derived CDR1 and CDR2 are MNHNS and SASEGT. This CDR3 contains 12 residues. V lost 7 bases, J lost 4 bases, and 7 bases lay in between. The CDR3 sequence is CASTRSNEKLFF. In DNA form, the CDR3 reads TGTGCCAGCACGCGGAGTAATGAAAAACTGTTTTTT.

The chain has TRBV6-6 and TRBJ1-2; 8 bases fit TRBD1. Unmatched junction bases numbered 8, after V lost 2 bases and J lost 6 bases. In germline, CDR1 is MNHNY, CDR2 SVGAGI (reference sequence). CDR3 length: 15 residues. In nucleotides, the CDR3 is TGTGCCAGCAGTTACGCCGGGACAGGAGGCGATGGCTACACCTTC. Its protein is CASSYAGTGGDGYTF.

The chain combines TRBV5-1 with TRBJ2-5, with 9 bases fitting TRBD2. The CDR3 extends over 14 amino acids. Germline loops: CDR1 SGHRS, CDR2 YFSETQ. After removal of 5 bases from V and 5 bases from J, the junction contained 7 bases not matched to a gene. CDR3 in DNA: TGCGCCAGCAGTCTAGGGACTAGCTGGGAGACCCAGTACTTC. The encoded protein is CASSLGTSWETQYF.

CDR3: CASSVAGSSEKLFF. The CDR3 bases are TGTGCCAGCAGCGTAGCAGGGTCTAGTGAAAAACTGTTTTTT. The chain recombines TRBV9 with TRBJ1-4; a weak D match, TRBD1 (5 bases). There are 14 residues in the CDR3. Trimming removed 0 bases at V and 7 bases at J, with 10 bases between. Looked up from germline, CDR1 is SGDLS and CDR2 is YYNGEE.

This clone has more than one count but fewer than ten. The V gene is TRBV27, the J gene TRBJ1-2; no definite D call. Trimming took 2 bases from V and 8 from J, leaving 12 bases between them. The CDR3 has 13 residues. Looked up from germline, CDR1 is MNHEY and CDR2 is SMNVEV (reference sequence). CDR3 sequence: CASSLGRSSGYTF. The CDR3 DNA sequence: TGTGCCAGCAGTTTAGGCAGGTCCAGCGGCTACACCTTC.

This chain joins TRBV10-3 and TRBJ2-1, with D perhaps TRBD1 (5 bases). Germline lookup yields CDR1 ENHRY and CDR2 SYGVKD. The CDR3 sequence is 14 residues long. V lost 3 bases, J lost 8 bases, and 14 bases lay in between. The CDR3 DNA reads TGTGCCATCAGTGAAAGGGGTTCATTAGATGAGCAGTTCTTC. Translated, it gives CAISERGSLDEQFF.

CDR3 region: CASSPRPRGQGTQYF. CDR3 DNA sequence: TGTGCCAGCAGCCCTCGGCCTAGAGGACAGGGTACGCAGTATTTT. The V gene is TRBV11-2, the J gene TRBJ2-3, with 8 bases matching TRBD1. V lost 5 bases, J lost 8 bases, and 12 bases stayed unmatched. CDR3 length equals 15 residues. From germline, CDR1 is SGHAT and CDR2 FQNNGV.

V and J are TRBV28 and TRBJ2-3; D is possibly TRBD2 (5 bases). Germline V CDR1 and CDR2: MDHEN, SYDVKM. This CDR3 spans 15 amino acids. V was cut by 10 bases and J by 2 bases, with 19 bases left in between. The CDR3, as DNA: TGTGCCATCAACCCTGGGAGCGCCAACACAGATACGCAGTATTTT. Its protein is CAINPGSANTDTQYF. The whole variable domain, filled in from reference TRBV28 and TRBJ2-3, reads DVKVTQSSRYLVKRTGEKVFLECVQDMDHENMFWYRQDPGLGLRLIYFSYDVKMKEKGDIPEGYSVSREKKERFSLILESASTNQTSMYLCAINPGSANTDTQYFGPGTRLTVL.

The CDR3 DNA reads as TGTGCCAGTAGTACCCTTCCTGGAGGGCTTGAGACCCAGTACTTC. It is translated as CASSTLPGGLETQYF. V is TRBV19 and J is TRBJ2-5, with a tentative D call TRBD2 (6 bases). The CDR3 consists of 15 residues. V lost 4 bases, J lost 5 bases, and 17 bases lay in between. Per the germline V gene, CDR1 is LNHDA and CDR2 is SQIVND (reference sequence).

This clone appeared a single time. This sequence joins TRBV10-3 and TRBJ2-1; D unclear. Trimming removed 5 bases at V and 4 bases at J, with 18 bases between. Germline CDR1 and CDR2: ENHRY and SYGVKD. CDR3 length: 16 amino acids. As DNA, the CDR3 is TGTGCCATCAGTAACGTCGCACTACTCCCGTACAATGAGCAGTTCTTC. It codes for CAISNVALLPYNEQFF.

V is TRBV5-4 and J is TRBJ2-7; D not resolved. Germline CDR1 and CDR2: SGHNT and YYREEE (reference sequence). The CDR3 spans 12 residues. V lost 0 bases, J lost 7 bases, and 8 bases lay in between. CDR3 DNA sequence: TGTGCCAGCAGCTTGGACTCGTGGGAGCAGTACTTC. Amino acid sequence: CASSLDSWEQYF.

Concerning this clone itself: At one end, the junction sequence differs from germline, possibly due to a read error. The chain has TRBV6-6 and TRBJ2-1, with a tentative D call TRBD1 (5 bases). This CDR3 spans 13 amino acids. Germline V gene data show CDR1 as MNHNY and CDR2 as SVGAGI (reference sequence). The CDR3 loop reads CAGSYTRAAEQFF. The CDR3 nucleotides read TGTGCCGGCAGTTACACCAGGGCGGCCGAGCAGTTCTTC.

The sample holds one count of this clone. This chain connects TRBV7-9 to TRBJ1-4, with 7 bases fitting TRBD1. The CDR3 runs to 17 residues. Germline V gene lookup returns CDR1 SEHNR and CDR2 FQNEAQ (reference sequence). V shed 6 bases and J 5 bases; nucleotides not matched to a gene: 15. The CDR3 nucleotides read TGTGCCAGCAGGGGCCCCGATGGACAGGTAGTAAATGAAAAACTGTTTTTT. It yields the protein CASRGPDGQVVNEKLFF.

A remark on this clone: The same CDR3 also results from other DNA sequences found in this sample. The chain carries TRBV18 and TRBJ2-7; 12 bases agree with TRBD2. Unmatched junction bases numbered 1, after V lost 3 bases and J lost 4 bases. This CDR3 is 14 amino acids long. Per germline, CDR1 KGHSH and CDR2 LQKENI. Written as DNA, the CDR3 is TGTGCCAGCTCACCGGGACTAGCGGGTTACGAGCAGTACTTC. Residues: CASSPGLAGYEQYF.

This chain joins TRBV10-3 and TRBJ1-2; D may be TRBD1 (6 bases). This CDR3 comprises 13 residues. Per germline, CDR1 ENHRY and CDR2 SYGVKD. Trimming stripped 8 bases from V and 2 bases from J, with 12 bases between. CDR3 DNA sequence: TGTGCCATCGGGAGACAGGACAACTATGGCTACACCTTC. Translated: CAIGRQDNYGYTF.